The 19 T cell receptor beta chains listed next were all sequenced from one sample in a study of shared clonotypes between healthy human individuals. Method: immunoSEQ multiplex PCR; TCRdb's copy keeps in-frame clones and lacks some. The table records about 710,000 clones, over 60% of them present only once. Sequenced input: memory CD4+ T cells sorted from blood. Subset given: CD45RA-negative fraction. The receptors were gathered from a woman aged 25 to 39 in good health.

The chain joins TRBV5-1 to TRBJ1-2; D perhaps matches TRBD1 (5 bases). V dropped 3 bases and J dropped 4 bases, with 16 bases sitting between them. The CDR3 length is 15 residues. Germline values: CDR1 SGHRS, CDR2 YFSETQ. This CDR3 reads CASSSDTQNFYGYTF. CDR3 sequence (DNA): TGCGCCAGCAGCTCGGACACGCAAAATTTCTATGGCTACACCTTC. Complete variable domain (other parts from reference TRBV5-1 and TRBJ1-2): KAGVTQTPRYLIKTRGQQVTLSCSPISGHRSVSWYQQTPGQGLQFLFEYFSETQRNKGNFPGRFSGRQFSNSRSEMNVSTLELGDSALYLCASSSDTQNFYGYTFGSGTRLTVV.

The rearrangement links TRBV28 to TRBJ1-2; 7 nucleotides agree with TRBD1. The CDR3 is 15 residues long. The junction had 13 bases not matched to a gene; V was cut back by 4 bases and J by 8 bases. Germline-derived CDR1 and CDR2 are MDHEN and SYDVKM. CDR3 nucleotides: TGTGCCAGCAGTTCCCACCCTGACAGGGTAGGAGGCTACACCTTC. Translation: CASSSHPDRVGGYTF.

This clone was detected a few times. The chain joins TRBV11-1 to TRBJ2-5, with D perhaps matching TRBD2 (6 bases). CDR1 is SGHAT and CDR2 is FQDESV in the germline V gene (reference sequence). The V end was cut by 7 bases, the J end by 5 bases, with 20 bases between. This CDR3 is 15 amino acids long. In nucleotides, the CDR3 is TGTGCCAGCACGCGAAGTCGGGGAGGTTGGGAGACCCAGTACTTC. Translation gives CASTRSRGGWETQYF. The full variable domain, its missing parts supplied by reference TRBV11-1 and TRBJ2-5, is EAEVAQSPRYKITEKSQAVAFWCDPISGHATLYWYRQILGQGPELLVQFQDESVVDDSQLPKDRFSAERLKGVDSTLKIQPAELGDSAMYLCASTRSRGGWETQYFGPGTRLLVL.

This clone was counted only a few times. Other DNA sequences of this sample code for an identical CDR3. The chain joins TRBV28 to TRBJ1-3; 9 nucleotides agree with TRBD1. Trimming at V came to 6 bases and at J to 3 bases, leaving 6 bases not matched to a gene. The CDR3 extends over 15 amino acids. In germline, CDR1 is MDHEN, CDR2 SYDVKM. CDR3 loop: CASSSGQGDGNTIYF. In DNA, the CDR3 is TGTGCCAGCAGCTCGGGACAGGGAGATGGAAACACCATATATTTT.

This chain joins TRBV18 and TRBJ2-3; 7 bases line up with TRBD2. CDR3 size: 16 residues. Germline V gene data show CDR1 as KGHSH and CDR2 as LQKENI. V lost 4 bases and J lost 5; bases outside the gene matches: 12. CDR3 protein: CASSLIGLVPEDTQYF. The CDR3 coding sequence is TGTGCCAGCTCACTGATCGGACTAGTTCCTGAAGATACGCAGTATTTT.

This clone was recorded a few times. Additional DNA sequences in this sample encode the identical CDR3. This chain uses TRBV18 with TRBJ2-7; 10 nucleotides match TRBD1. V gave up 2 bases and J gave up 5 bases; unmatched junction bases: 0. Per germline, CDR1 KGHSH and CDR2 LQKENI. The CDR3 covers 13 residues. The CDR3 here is CASSPGTGDEQYF. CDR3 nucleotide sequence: TGTGCCAGCTCACCAGGGACAGGGGACGAGCAGTACTTC. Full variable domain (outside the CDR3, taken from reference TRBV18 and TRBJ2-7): NAGVMQNPRHLVRRRGQEARLRCSPMKGHSHVYWYRQLPEEGLKFMVYLQKENIIDESGMPKERFSAEFPKEGPSILRIQQVVRGDSAAYFCASSPGTGDEQYFGPGTRLTVT.

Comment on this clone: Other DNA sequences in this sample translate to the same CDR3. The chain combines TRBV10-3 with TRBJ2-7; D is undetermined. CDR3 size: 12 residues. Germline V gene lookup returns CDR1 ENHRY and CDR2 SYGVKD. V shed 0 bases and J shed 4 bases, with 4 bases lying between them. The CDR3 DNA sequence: TGTGCCATCAGTGAGTCCGGTTACGAGCAGTACTTC. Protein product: CAISESGYEQYF.

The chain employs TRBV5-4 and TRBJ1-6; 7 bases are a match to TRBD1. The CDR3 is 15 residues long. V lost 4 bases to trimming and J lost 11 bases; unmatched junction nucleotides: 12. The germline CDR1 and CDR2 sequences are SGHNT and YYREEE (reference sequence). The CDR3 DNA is TGTGCCAGCAGCCTAAAGACAGGGCCTGGGACACCCCTCCACTTT. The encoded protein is CASSLKTGPGTPLHF.

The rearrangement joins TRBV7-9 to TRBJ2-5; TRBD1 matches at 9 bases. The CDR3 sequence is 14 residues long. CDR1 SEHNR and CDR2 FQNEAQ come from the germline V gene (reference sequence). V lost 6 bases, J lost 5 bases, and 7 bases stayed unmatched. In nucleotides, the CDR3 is TGTGCCAGCAGTCCAACAGGGGGCCCGGAGACCCAGTACTTC. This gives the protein CASSPTGGPETQYF.

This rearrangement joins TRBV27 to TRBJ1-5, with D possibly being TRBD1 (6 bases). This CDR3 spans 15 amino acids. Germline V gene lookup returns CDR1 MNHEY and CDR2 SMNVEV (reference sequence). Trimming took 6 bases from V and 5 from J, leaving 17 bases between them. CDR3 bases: TGTGCCAGCAGCTATCGGGGCGGGGGCTATCAGCCCCAGCATTTT. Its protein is CASSYRGGGYQPQHF.

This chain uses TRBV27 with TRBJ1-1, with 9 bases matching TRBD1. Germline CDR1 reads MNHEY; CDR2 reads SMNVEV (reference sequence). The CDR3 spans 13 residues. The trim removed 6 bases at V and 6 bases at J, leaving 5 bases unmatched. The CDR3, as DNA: TGTGCCAGCAGATACAGGGGGCTTTCTGAAGCTTTCTTT. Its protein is CASRYRGLSEAFF.

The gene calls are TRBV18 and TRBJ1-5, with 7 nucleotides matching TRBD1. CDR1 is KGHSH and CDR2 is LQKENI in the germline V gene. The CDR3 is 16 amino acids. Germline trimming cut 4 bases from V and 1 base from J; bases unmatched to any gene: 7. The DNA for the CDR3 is TGTGCCAGCTCACTTGAACAGGGGACGAGCAATCAGCCCCAGCATTTT. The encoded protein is CASSLEQGTSNQPQHF.

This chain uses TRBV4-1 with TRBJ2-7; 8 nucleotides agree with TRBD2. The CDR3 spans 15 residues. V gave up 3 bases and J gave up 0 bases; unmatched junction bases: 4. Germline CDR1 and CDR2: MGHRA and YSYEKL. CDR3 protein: CASSHLAGPSYEQYF. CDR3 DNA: TGCGCCAGCAGCCATCTAGCGGGTCCCTCCTACGAGCAGTACTTC.

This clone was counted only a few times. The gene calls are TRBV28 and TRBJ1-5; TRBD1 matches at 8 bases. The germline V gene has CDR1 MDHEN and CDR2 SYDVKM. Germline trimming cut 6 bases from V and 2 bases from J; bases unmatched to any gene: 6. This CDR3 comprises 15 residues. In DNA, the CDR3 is TGTGCCAGCAGCCTCGGACAGGGCCGCAATCAGCCCCAGCATTTT. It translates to CASSLGQGRNQPQHF.

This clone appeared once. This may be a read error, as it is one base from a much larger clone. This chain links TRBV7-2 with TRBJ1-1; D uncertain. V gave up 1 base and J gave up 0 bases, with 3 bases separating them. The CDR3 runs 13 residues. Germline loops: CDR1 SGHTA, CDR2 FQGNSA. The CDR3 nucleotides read TGTGCCAGCAGCTTAGGAATGAACACTGAAGCTTTCTTT. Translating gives CASSLGMNTEAFF.

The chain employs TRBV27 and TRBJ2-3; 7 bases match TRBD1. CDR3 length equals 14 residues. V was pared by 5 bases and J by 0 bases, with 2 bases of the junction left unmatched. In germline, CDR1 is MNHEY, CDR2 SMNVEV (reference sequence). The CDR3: CASSGTVSTDTQYF. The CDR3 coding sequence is TGTGCCAGCAGTGGGACAGTTAGCACAGATACGCAGTATTTT.

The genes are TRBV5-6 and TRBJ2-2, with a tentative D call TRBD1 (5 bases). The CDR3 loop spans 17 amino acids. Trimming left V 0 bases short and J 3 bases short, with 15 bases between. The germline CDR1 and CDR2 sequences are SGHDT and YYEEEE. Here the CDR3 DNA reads TGTGCCAGCAGCTTGGAGGGGTTTGGAGTGTACACCGGGGAGCTGTTTTTT. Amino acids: CASSLEGFGVYTGELFF. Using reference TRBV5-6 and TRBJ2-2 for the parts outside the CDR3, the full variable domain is DAGVTQSPTHLIKTRGQQVTLRCSPKSGHDTVSWYQQALGQGPQFIFQYYEEEERQRGNFPDRFSGHQFPNYSSELNVNALLLGDSALYLCASSLEGFGVYTGELFFGEGSRLTVL.

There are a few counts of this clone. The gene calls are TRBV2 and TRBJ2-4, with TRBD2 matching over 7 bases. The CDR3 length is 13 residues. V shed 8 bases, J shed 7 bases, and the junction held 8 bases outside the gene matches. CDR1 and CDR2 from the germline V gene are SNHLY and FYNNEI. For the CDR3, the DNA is TGTGCCAGCGGGAGGGATCAGGTCAACATTCAGTACTTC. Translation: CASGRDQVNIQYF.

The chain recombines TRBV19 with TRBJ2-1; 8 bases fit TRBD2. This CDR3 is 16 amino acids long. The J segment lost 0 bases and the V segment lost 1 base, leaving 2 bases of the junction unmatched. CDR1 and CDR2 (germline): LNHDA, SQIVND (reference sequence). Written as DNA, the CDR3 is TGTGCCAGTAGTATAGCCAGCGGGGGCTCCTACAATGAGCAGTTCTTC. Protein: CASSIASGGSYNEQFF.